This TCR beta chain was recovered during a study of blood T cell repertoires in COVID-19 (dated by TCRdb to the early 2020s). The study in broad terms: Samples from collaborators originated in the United States, Italy and Spain and spanned both the acute and convalescent phases of COVID-19. Deeply sampled blood TCRbeta repertoires from subjects exposed to, actively infected with, or recovered from COVID-19 were included in the dataset. The repertoires were released in a freely available public database intended as a resource for research on the immune response to SARS-CoV-2. A de-identified subject ID, COVID-19 status, age in years and sex were almost always included in the sample metadata. HLA class I and class II types, where available, came from metadata supplied by the sample provider rather than from assay-based typing. The samples were drawn from the first 160 participants of the ongoing ImmuneRACE study and from 950 to 1,500 subjects provided by 6 global collaborators. The material from the prospective study consisted of cDNA or gDNA derived from T cells, B-cell-depleted T cells, or PBMCs. Findings and caveats that apply to the study as a whole: How much clinical and demographic metadata was included differed by source and by participant, and the metadata was provided uncurated.

The immunoSEQ Assay, a bias-controlled multiplex PCR, was used to amplify TCRbeta CDR3 regions from genomic DNA. As for the original processing: The number of nucleated cells in each sample was estimated by amplification of reference gene primers within the assay. Sequence reads were collapsed and filtered to measure the absolute abundance of every unique TCRbeta CDR3 rearrangement. For each sample, productive Simpson clonality was calculated by taking the square root of Simpson's diversity index across productive rearrangements. Not all clones reach the TCRdb copy of this immuneACCESS table, which keeps in-frame sequences only. Checked studies attribute under half of the gap to unresolved V genes and leave the rest unexplained. V and J calls and clone size are copied from that table; D and trimming were computed from the DNA. This sample lists 100,000 to 150,000 clones; 80% to 85% were detected once. The top ten hold 3.5% to 4% of the sample.

Collaborating institutions collected whole blood in K2EDTA tubes following their own protocols. Collaborator samples were shipped for TCRbeta analysis as frozen whole blood, isolated PBMCs, or DNA extracted from either sample type. In the case of this clone: No antigen is known for it. Base qualities are missing; no much larger clone stands one base away.

CDR3 length: 18 amino acids, cysteine to phenylalanine. Only the CDR3 part of the read is kept: 54 bases, read in frame from the first base. The germline V gene specifies SGHRS as CDR1 and YFSETQ as CDR2. V lost 0 bases and J lost 3 bases, and the count of bases not matched to a germline gene is 9. The chain is assembled from TRBV5-1 and TRBJ2-2; a stretch of 9 junction bases matches TRBD2. The specimen was peripheral blood. The clonotype originates from a woman aged 45 to 65 with acute or convalescent COVID-19. The CDR3 protein sequence reads: CASSLGLAGGLDTGELFF. Here is the DNA: TGCGCCAGCAGCTTGGGACTCGCGGGGGGGCTGGACACCGGGGAGCTGTTTTTT.